These 16 T cell receptor beta chains were all obtained from the same sample, sequenced in a study of early T cells in non-severe SARS-CoV-2 infection. Using its own MiXCR run on the 5' RACE reads, TCRdb lists one record per CDR3 protein. The data hold around 64,000 distinct CDR3 sequences, with about an eighth observed a single time. The source material was whole blood. The receptors originated from an adult who was a healthcare worker with PCR-confirmed SARS-CoV-2 infection or an uninfected control (not recorded which).

This clonotype appeared many times. V gene TRBV19 combines with J gene TRBJ1-1; TRBD1 aligns across 10 bases. Germline trimming cut 5 bases from V and 1 base from J; bases unmatched to any gene: 7. This CDR3 is built from 16 residues. CDR1 LNHDA and CDR2 SQIVND come from the germline V gene (reference sequence). The CDR3 DNA reads TGTGCCAGTAGTGTACGACAGGGGGCCAGGAACACTGAAGCTTTCTTT. Translating gives CASSVRQGARNTEAFF.

This clonotype was counted at least ten times. This chain uses TRBV12-5 with TRBJ2-7, with 7 bases fitting TRBD1. Germline-derived CDR1 and CDR2 are LGHNT and FRNRAP. The CDR3 spans 12 residues. V dropped 4 bases and J dropped 3; count of bases not matched to a gene: 0. As DNA, the CDR3 is TGTGCTAGTGGTTCAGGGGGCTACGAGCAGTACTTC. Translated, it gives CASGSGGYEQYF.

This rearrangement joins TRBV29-1 to TRBJ1-2, with D perhaps TRBD1 (6 bases). V shed 6 bases and J shed 0 bases, with 14 bases lying between them. Germline V CDR1 and CDR2: SQVTM, ANQGSEA. This CDR3 spans 14 amino acids. CDR3 sequence (DNA): TGCAGCGTGGGTGCTTCAGGGGCTAACTATGGCTACACCTTC. Translated: CSVGASGANYGYTF.

The V call is TRBV7-3, the J call TRBJ1-2, with D perhaps matching TRBD1 (6 bases). The length of the CDR3 is 13 residues. Germline V gene sequence: CDR1 SGHTA, CDR2 FQGTGA. Trimming took 2 bases from V and 7 from J, leaving 11 bases between them. The CDR3 protein is CASSLGGGFGYTF. CDR3 coding DNA: TGTGCCAGCAGCTTAGGGGGCGGTTTTGGCTACACCTTC. The full variable domain, in which reference TRBV7-3 and TRBJ1-2 provide the parts outside the CDR3, is GAGVSQTPSNKVTEKGKYVELRCDPISGHTALYWYRQSLGQGPEFLIYFQGTGAADDSGLPNDRFFAVRPEGSVSTLKIQRTERGDSAVYLCASSLGGGFGYTFGSGTRLTVV.

The table lists this clonotype with many counts. The V call is TRBV7-2, the J call TRBJ2-7; a weak D match, TRBD2 (6 bases). Germline loops: CDR1 SGHTA, CDR2 FQGNSA. The length of the CDR3 is 14 residues. Trimming shortened V by 2 bases and J by 3 bases, and 11 bases separated the two germline ends. CDR3 bases: TGTGCCAGCAGCTTACGCGGGGATGTCTACGAGCAGTACTTC. This sequence encodes CASSLRGDVYEQYF.

This clonotype appeared many times. The chain joins TRBV7-6 to TRBJ2-5; no clear D. CDR3 length equals 15 residues. Germline V gene lookup returns CDR1 SGHVS and CDR2 FNYEAQ. V lost 1 base to trimming and J lost 4 bases, with 13 bases between them. This CDR3 reads CASSLGVGSGETQYF. CDR3 nucleotide sequence: TGTGCCAGCAGCTTAGGAGTAGGTAGTGGAGAGACCCAGTACTTC.

This clonotype was observed many times. This chain uses TRBV9 with TRBJ2-1; D gene uncertain. The CDR3 totals 16 residues. Trimming pared 0 bases from V and 4 bases from J, leaving 14 bases between. Germline CDR1 is SGDLS and CDR2 is YYNGEE. CDR3 amino acids: CASSVGGSLAYNEQFF. In DNA form, the CDR3 reads TGTGCCAGCAGCGTAGGAGGCTCCTTGGCGTACAATGAGCAGTTCTTC. Supplemented by reference TRBV9 and TRBJ2-1, the full variable domain reads DSGVTQTPKHLITATGQRVTLRCSPRSGDLSVYWYQQSLDQGLQFLIQYYNGEERAKGNILERFSAQQFPDLHSELNLSSLELGDSALYFCASSVGGSLAYNEQFFGPGTRLTVL.

This clonotype was recorded many times. This chain joins TRBV14 and TRBJ2-7; 9 bases map to TRBD2. CDR1 SGHDN and CDR2 FVKESK come from the germline V gene. With V trimmed by 8 bases and J by 7 bases, 6 bases remained unmatched. This CDR3 is 12 amino acids long. The CDR3 region has the DNA TGTGCCAGCTCGGGACTAGCCGGAGAGCAGTACTTC. It specifies CASSGLAGEQYF.

This clonotype was picked up many times. This chain links TRBV20-1 with TRBJ2-3, with 12 bases lining up with TRBD2. J was trimmed by 5 bases and V by 0 bases; bases with no gene match: 3. Germline V gene data show CDR1 as DFQATT and CDR2 as SNEGSKA (reference sequence). The CDR3 sequence is 15 residues long. In DNA form, the CDR3 reads TGCAGTGCTAGAGATCCGACTAGCGGGGGAGATACGCAGTATTTT. This gives the protein CSARDPTSGGDTQYF.

The V and J genes are TRBV6-2 or TRBV6-3 and TRBJ2-3, with TRBD1 matching 12 bases. The V gene's germline CDR1 is MNHEY and CDR2 SVGEGT. V shed 6 bases and J 4 bases; nucleotides not matched to a gene: 5. CDR3 length equals 15 residues. The CDR3 protein is CASSPGTGGPDTQYF. The CDR3 nucleotides read TGTGCCAGCAGCCCCGGGACAGGGGGCCCAGATACGCAGTATTTT.

This clonotype was seen many times. The genes are TRBV18 and TRBJ2-3; D not resolved. This CDR3 is built from 14 residues. Germline values: CDR1 KGHSH, CDR2 LQKENI. V was cut by 3 bases and J by 0 bases, with 7 bases left in between. CDR3 DNA: TGTGCCAGCTCACCGTCTAGGAGCACAGATACGCAGTATTTT. Translation gives CASSPSRSTDTQYF.

This clonotype was counted many times. V usage is TRBV4-2 and J usage is TRBJ2-7; D tentatively fits TRBD1 or TRBD2 (7 bases each). Trimming cost V 3 bases and J 4 bases, with 25 bases left between them. Germline V CDR1 and CDR2: LGHNA, YNFKEQ. The CDR3 extends over 18 amino acids. CDR3 amino acids: CASSQEIPGQGGLYEQYF. CDR3 sequence (DNA): TGTGCCAGCAGCCAGGAAATTCCGGGGCAGGGGGGGTTGTACGAGCAGTACTTC.

This clonotype was counted ten times or more. V and J are TRBV2 and TRBJ1-1, with D unclear. This CDR3 has 14 residues. Trimming stripped 6 bases from V and 1 base from J, with 12 bases between. Germline lookup yields CDR1 SNHLY and CDR2 FYNNEI. In DNA, the CDR3 is TGTGCCAGCAGCGTTGCGGGCAAGAACACTGAAGCTTTCTTT. Protein product: CASSVAGKNTEAFF.

This clonotype was seen ten or more times. The V and J genes are TRBV9 and TRBJ1-4, with TRBD1 identical over 7 bases. CDR1 and CDR2 from the germline V gene are SGDLS and YYNGEE. The CDR3 is 14 amino acids. With V trimmed by 6 bases and J by 0 bases, 2 bases remained unmatched. The CDR3 spells CASTRGPTNEKLFF. The CDR3 DNA reads TGTGCCAGCACAAGGGGGCCAACTAATGAAAAACTGTTTTTT.

The chain has TRBV29-1 and TRBJ2-7; tentatively, D is TRBD1 (5 bases). V was cut by 4 bases and J by 3 bases, with 10 bases left in between. This CDR3 is 12 amino acids long. Germline V gene lookup returns CDR1 SQVTM and CDR2 ANQGSEA. CDR3 amino acids: CSVGGLGYEQYF. The CDR3 bases are TGCAGCGTTGGGGGCCTAGGCTACGAGCAGTACTTC.

This clonotype was observed a few times. The chain has TRBV7-2 and TRBJ2-5; D not resolved. The V gene's germline CDR1 is SGHTA and CDR2 FQGNSA. V was shortened by 5 bases and J by 2 bases, with 12 bases between the two germline ends. CDR3 length: 14 residues. The DNA for the CDR3 is TGTGCCAGCAGCCTGTCGGCCCAGCAAGAGACCCAGTACTTC. It specifies CASSLSAQQETQYF. The whole variable domain, filled in from reference TRBV7-2 and TRBJ2-5, reads GAGVSQSPSNKVTEKGKDVELRCDPISGHTALYWYRQSLGQGLEFLIYFQGNSAPDKSGLPSDRFSAERTGGSVSTLTIQRTQQEDSAVYLCASSLSAQQETQYFGPGTRLLVL.